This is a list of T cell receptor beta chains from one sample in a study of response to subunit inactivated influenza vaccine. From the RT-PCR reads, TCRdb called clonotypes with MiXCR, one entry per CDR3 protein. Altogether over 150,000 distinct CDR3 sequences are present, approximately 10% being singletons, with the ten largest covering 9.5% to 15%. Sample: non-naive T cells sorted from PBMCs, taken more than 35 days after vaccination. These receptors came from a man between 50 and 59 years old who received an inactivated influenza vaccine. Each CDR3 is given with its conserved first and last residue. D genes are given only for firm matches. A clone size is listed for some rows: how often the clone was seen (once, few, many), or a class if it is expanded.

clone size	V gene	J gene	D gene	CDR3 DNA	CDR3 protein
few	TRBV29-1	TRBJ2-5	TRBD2	TGCAGCGCCCTTAGCGGGAGAAGCCAAGAGACCCAGTACTTC	CSALSGRSQETQYF
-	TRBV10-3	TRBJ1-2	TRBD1	TGTGCCATCAGTGAGTCCTCTACCAGGGGGGGCTACACCTTC	CAISESSTRGGYTF
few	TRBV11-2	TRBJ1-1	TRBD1	TGTGCCAGCAGTCGTAACCCTGGGACAGATCTAAGAGCTTTCTTT	CASSRNPGTDLRAFF
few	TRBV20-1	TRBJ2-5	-	TGCAGTGCTAGACTCAGAGATTGGACACGGGGGACGGAGACCCAGTACTTC	CSARLRDWTRGTETQYF
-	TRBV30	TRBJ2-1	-	TGTGCCTGGAGGGACTACAATGAGCAGTTCTTC	CAWRDYNEQFF
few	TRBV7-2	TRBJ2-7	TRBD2	TGTGCCAGCAGCTCGGGACTAGCGGGTGGGTACGAGCAGTACTTC	CASSSGLAGGYEQYF
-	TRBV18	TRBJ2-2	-	TGTGCCAGCTCACGTGGGACTTCTACCGGGGAGCTGTTTTTT	CASSRGTSTGELFF
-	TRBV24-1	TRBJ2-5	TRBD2	TGTGCCACCAGTGGGGGGACTAGCGGGGACCAAGAGACCCAGTACTTC	CATSGGTSGDQETQYF
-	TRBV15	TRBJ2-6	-	TGTGCCACCAGCAAAATTACAGGACAGTTTGACTCTGGGGCCAACGTCCTGACTTTC	CATSKITGQFDSGANVLTF
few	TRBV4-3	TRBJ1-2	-	TGCGCCAGCAGCCAAGATTATTATGGCTACACCTTC	CASSQDYYGYTF
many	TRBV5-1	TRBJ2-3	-	TGCGCCAGCAGCTACGGACTTGACACAGATACGCAGTATTTT	CASSYGLDTDTQYF
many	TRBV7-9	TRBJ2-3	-	TGTGCCAGCAGTCTTCCCCCCCAGTCTAGCACAGATACGCAGTATTTT	CASSLPPQSSTDTQYF
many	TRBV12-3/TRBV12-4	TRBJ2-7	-	TGTGCCAGCAGTGCGGACAGATCCTACGAGCAGTACTTC	CASSADRSYEQYF
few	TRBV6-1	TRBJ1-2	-	TGTGCCAGCAACCGGGCGCTCTATGGCTACACCTTC	CASNRALYGYTF
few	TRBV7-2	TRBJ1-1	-	TGTGCCAGCAGCTTAGCGTCTGCAGGAGGGAACACTGAAGCTTTCTTT	CASSLASAGGNTEAFF
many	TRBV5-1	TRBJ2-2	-	TGCGCCAGCAGCTTGGCCGAGACGACCGGGGAGCTGTTTTTT	CASSLAETTGELFF
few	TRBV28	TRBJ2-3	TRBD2	TGTGCCAGCAGCCCGGGAGCGGGAGGAAACACAGATACGCAGTATTTT	CASSPGAGGNTDTQYF
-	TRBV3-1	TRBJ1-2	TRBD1	TGTGCCAGCAGCCCTGACAGGGGCTACTATGGCTACACCTTC	CASSPDRGYYGYTF
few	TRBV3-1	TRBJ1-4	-	TGTGCCAGCAGCCAAGGGCTACAGATACTTGAAAAACTGTTTTTT	CASSQGLQILEKLFF
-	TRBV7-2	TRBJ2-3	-	TGTGCCAGCAGCTTAAATTTCCTTAGATTGACAGATACGCAGTATTTT	CASSLNFLRLTDTQYF
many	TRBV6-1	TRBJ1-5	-	TGTGCCAGCAGTGAATTTGCCGTGACAGGACAGCCCCAGCATTTT	CASSEFAVTGQPQHF
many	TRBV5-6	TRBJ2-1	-	TGTGCCAGCAGCTGGGGAGATATTGGTGAGCAGTTCTTC	CASSWGDIGEQFF
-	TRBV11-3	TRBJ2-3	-	TGTGCCAGCAGCTCACACACAGATACGCAGTATTTT	CASSSHTDTQYF
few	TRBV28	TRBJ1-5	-	TGTGCCAGCTCCAAAGGGCTAGATAGCAATCAGCCCCAGCATTTT	CASSKGLDSNQPQHF
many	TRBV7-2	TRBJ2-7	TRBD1	TGTGCCAGCAGCGGACAGGGGCGGAACGAGCAGTACTTC	CASSGQGRNEQYF
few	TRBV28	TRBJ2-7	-	TGTGCCAGCAGTTTATATTGGGGGCCGGACTCCTACGAGCAGTACTTC	CASSLYWGPDSYEQYF
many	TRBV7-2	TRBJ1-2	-	TGTGCCAGCAGCTCAAGACCTATAGCTAACTATGGCTACACCTTC	CASSSRPIANYGYTF
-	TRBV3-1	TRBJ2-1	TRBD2	TGTGCCAGCAGCCAAGAGGGTGAGCGGGGGGCTTACAATGAGCAGTTCTTC	CASSQEGERGAYNEQFF
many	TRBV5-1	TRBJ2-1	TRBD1	TGCGCCAGCAGCTTGGCCGTCCGGGACAGCCAGTTCTTC	CASSLAVRDSQFF
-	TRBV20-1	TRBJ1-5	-	TGCAGTGCTACCTCGGGGCCTAATCAGCCCCAGCATTTT	CSATSGPNQPQHF
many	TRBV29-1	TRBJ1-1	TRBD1	TGCAGCGGGTCCACAGGGGACACTGAAGCTTTCTTT	CSGSTGDTEAFF
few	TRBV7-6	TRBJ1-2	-	TGTGCCAGCAGCCCGACAGGAAACTATGGCTACACCTTC	CASSPTGNYGYTF
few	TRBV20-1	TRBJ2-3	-	TGCAGTGCTAGAGATCCCACCCGGGAAAATACGCAGTATTTT	CSARDPTRENTQYF
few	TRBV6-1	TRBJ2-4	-	TGTGCCAGCAGCGATGGGACCACCGGTCATGCAAACATTCAGTACTTC	CASSDGTTGHANIQYF
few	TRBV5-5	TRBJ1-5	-	TGTGCCAGCAGCTTGGGGTCACAGCAGCCCCAGCATTTT	CASSLGSQQPQHF
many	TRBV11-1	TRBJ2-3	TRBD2	TGTGCCAGCAGCGCAAGACTAGCGGGAAACACAGATACGCAGTATTTT	CASSARLAGNTDTQYF
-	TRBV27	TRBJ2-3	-	TGTGCCAGCAGGACCTGGGGGAGCACAGATACGCAGTATTTT	CASRTWGSTDTQYF
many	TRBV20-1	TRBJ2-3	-	TGCAGTGCTCATGCCTCCGGTACAAACACAGATACGCAGTATTTT	CSAHASGTNTDTQYF
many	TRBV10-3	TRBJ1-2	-	TGTGCCATCAGTGAGTCAAGCAAGGGCTATGGCTACACCTTC	CAISESSKGYGYTF
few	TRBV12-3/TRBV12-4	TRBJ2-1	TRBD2	TGTGCCAGCAGCCTAGCGGGGGGGCCCGGGGATGAGCAGTTCTTC	CASSLAGGPGDEQFF
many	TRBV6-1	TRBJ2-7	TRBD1	TGTGCCAGCAGCAAACGACCGGGACAGGGAGCCTACGAGCAGTACTTC	CASSKRPGQGAYEQYF
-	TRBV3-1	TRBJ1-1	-	TGTGCCAGCAGCCAACGTCCGGGGGATGAAGCTTTCTTT	CASSQRPGDEAFF
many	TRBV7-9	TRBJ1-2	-	TGTGCCAGCAGCTTAGGCGTGGCAGGGTCCCTTGGCTACACCTTC	CASSLGVAGSLGYTF
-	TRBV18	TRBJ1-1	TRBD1	TGTGCCAGCTCAATAGGACAGGGGAGGGGAACTGAAGCTTTCTTT	CASSIGQGRGTEAFF
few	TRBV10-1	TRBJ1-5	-	TGCGCCACCCACGGCTACACAGGTCGGAATAGCAATCAGCCCCAGCATTTT	CATHGYTGRNSNQPQHF
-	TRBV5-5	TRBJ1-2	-	TGTGCCAGCAGCTTGGCCTGGGGGACACCATCTGGCTACACCTTC	CASSLAWGTPSGYTF
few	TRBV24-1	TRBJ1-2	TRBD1	TGTGCCACCAGTGAGGGGACAGTAAACTATGGCTACACCTTC	CATSEGTVNYGYTF
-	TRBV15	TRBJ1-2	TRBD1	TGTGCCACCAGCAGAGGGGACAGGGGGTGGCCTGTCTATGGCTACACCTTC	CATSRGDRGWPVYGYTF
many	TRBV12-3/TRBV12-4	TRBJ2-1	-	TGTGCCAGCAGTCCCCGGGCAGGCCGAACCTCCTACAATGAGCAGTTCTTC	CASSPRAGRTSYNEQFF
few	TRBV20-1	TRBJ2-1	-	TGCAGTTTGTGGACAGCGGGACGAGACAATGAGCAGTTCTTC	CSLWTAGRDNEQFF
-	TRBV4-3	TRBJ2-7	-	TGCGCCAGCAGCCAAGATTCACGCGCCTACGAGCAGTACTTC	CASSQDSRAYEQYF
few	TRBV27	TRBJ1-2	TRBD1	TGTGCCAGCAGTTTAGCCAGGGGGGGCTATGGCTACACCTTC	CASSLARGGYGYTF
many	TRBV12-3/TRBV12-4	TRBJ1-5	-	TGTGCCAGCAGTTTGTCTGGGGGCGGTAGGCCCCAGCATTTT	CASSLSGGGRPQHF
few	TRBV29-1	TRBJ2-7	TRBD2	TGCAGCGTTGGGGGGGGAGATCTAGCGACCTACGAGCAGTACTTC	CSVGGGDLATYEQYF
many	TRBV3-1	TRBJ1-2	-	TGTGCCAGCAGCCAAGAATTCTCGACCTACACCTTC	CASSQEFSTYTF
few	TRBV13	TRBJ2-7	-	TGTGCCAGCAGCCCCCGGGGTAGCGGCCCTCTCGAGCAGTACTTC	CASSPRGSGPLEQYF